This T cell receptor (beta chain) was identified in a study of T cells in Graves' hyperthyroidism and ophthalmopathy. About the study: Sampling of peripheral blood happened at initial diagnosis, prior to any treatment. Study results and limitations: Ophthalmopathy was predicted by the model a median of about 6.5 months ahead of onset.

Trimming removed 2 bases from V and 2 bases from J, with 12 bases in between. The CDR3 sequence is 15 residues long. Germline assignment: CDR1 SGHTA and CDR2 FQGTGA. This clonotype was seen ten or more times. The antigen is undetermined. Using RNA transcripts as the source, TCR beta CDR3 regions were amplified. The study used the HTBI primer set for a first-round RT-PCR of the TCR CDR3. TCRdb re-analysed the multiplex PCR reads in MiXCR, keeping a single row per CDR3 protein. Among around 600,000 distinct CDR3 sequences listed, around 15% were seen once. This receptor was taken from a woman aged 45-65 years with Graves' ophthalmopathy. The chain recombines TRBV7-3 with TRBJ2-5, with D possibly called TRBD1 or TRBD2 (5 bases each). The source material was blood. This chain's CDR3 is CASSLGGRTQETQYF. The DNA of the CDR3 is TGTGCCAGCAGCTTAGGGGGACGGACGCAAGAGACCCAGTACTTC.